Listed here is a single TCR beta chain. Its antigen is unknown. Together with a sample-barcoded 5' primer, a J-beta primer mix was included in a second PCR lasting about 7 to 11 cycles. Each of the samples gave a minimum of 2.5 million paired-end reads that contained CDR3. One entry per CDR3 protein, called by TCRdb with MiXCR from the 5' RACE reads. This table holds about 1 million distinct CDR3 sequences, 35% to 50% found once. The CDR3 consists of 20 residues. Trimming removed 0 bases from V and 5 bases from J; junction bases left unmatched: 16. Germline V gene sequence: CDR1 MNHEY, CDR2 SVGAGI. The data originate from a study of blood T cells in healthy people across ages. Study conclusions and caveats: For the donors, CMV status was unknown and possibly confounded expanded clonotype changes. Age advanced and TCR beta diversity per million T cells fell, roughly linearly.

The extraction recovered at least 5.5 micrograms of total RNA per sample. The sequenced sample consisted of blood. The V call is TRBV6-5, the J call TRBJ2-1, with 10 bases matching TRBD2. This clonotype was obtained from a woman aged 60-70 years in good health. The CDR3 region is CASSYSGPSGSLGRHNEQFF. The CDR3 DNA reads as TGTGCCAGCAGTTACTCCGGACCTAGCGGGAGTTTAGGGAGGCACAATGAGCAGTTCTTC.